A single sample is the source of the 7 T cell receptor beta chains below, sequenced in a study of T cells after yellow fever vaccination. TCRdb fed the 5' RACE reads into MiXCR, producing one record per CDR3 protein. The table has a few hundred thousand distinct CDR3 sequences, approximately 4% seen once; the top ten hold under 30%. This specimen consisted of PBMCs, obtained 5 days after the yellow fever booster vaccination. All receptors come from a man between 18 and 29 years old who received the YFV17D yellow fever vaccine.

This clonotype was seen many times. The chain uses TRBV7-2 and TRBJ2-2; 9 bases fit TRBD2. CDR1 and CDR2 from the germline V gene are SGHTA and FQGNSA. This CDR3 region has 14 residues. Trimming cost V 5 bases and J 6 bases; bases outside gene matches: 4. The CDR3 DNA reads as TGTGCCAGCAGCGCGGGACTAGCCTCCGGGGAGCTGTTTTTT. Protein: CASSAGLASGELFF.

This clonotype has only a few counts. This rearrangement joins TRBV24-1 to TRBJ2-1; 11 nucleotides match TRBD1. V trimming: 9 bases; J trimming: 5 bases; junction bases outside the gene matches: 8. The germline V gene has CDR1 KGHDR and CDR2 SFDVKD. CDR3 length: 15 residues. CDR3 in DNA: TGTGCCACCTATCTCGGGACAGGGGGTCACAATGAGCAGTTCTTC. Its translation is CATYLGTGGHNEQFF.

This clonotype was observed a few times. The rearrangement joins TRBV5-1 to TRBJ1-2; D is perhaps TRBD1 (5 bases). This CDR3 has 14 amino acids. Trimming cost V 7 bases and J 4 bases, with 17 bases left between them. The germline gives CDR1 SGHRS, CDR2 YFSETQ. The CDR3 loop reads CASGSEGGTYGYTF. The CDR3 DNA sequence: TGCGCCAGCGGCTCTGAGGGAGGGACCTATGGCTACACCTTC.

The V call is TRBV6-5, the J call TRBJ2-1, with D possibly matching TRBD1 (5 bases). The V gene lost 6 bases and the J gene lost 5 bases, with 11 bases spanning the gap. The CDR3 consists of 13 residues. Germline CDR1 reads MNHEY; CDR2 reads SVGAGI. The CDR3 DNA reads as TGTGCCAGCAGGGCCACAGGAAACAATGAGCAGTTCTTC. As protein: CASRATGNNEQFF.

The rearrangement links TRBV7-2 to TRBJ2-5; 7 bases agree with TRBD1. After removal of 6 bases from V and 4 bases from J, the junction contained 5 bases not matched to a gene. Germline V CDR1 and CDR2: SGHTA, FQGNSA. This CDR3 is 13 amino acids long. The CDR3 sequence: CASRMGQRETQYF. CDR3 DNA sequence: TGTGCCAGCAGGATGGGACAGAGAGAGACCCAGTACTTC.

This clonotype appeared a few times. This chain's CDR3 is CSVYGNSYGYTF. For the CDR3, the DNA is TGCAGCGTTTACGGGAATTCCTATGGCTACACCTTC. The chain employs TRBV29-1 and TRBJ1-2, with D unresolved. The CDR3 contains 12 residues. Germline assignment: CDR1 SQVTM and CDR2 ANQGSEA. V was cut by 5 bases and J by 4 bases, with 11 bases left in between.

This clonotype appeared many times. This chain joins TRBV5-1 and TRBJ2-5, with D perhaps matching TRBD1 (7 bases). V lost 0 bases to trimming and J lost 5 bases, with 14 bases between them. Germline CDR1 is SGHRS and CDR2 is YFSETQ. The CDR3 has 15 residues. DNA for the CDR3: TGCGCCAGCAGCTTGGAATCAGGGGGACTGGAGACCCAGTACTTC. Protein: CASSLESGGLETQYF.